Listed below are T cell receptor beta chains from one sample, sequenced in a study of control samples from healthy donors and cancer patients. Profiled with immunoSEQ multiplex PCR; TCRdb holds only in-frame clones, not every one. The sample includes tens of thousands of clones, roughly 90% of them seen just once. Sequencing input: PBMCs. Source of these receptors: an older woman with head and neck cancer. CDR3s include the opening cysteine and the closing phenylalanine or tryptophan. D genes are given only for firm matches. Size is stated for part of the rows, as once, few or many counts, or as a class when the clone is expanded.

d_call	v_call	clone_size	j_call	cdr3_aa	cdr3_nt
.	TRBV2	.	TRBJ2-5	CASSDPTARRETQYF	TGTGCCAGCAGTGATCCAACGGCACGAAGAGAGACCCAGTACTTC
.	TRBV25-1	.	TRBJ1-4	CASSESWGSTNEKLFF	TGTGCCAGCAGTGAATCTTGGGGGTCAACTAATGAAAAACTGTTTTTT
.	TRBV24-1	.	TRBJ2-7	CATSDHGGLFYEQYF	TGTGCCACCAGTGATCACGGCGGCCTCTTTTACGAGCAGTACTTC
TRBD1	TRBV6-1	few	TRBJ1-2	CASSGGQGYLIYGYTF	TGTGCCAGCAGTGGGGGACAGGGTTATTTAATCTATGGCTACACCTTC
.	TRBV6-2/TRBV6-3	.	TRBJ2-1	CASSRNSDEQFF	TGTGCCAGCAGCCGTAATAGCGATGAGCAGTTCTTC
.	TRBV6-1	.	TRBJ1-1	CASSEGEFKGEEEAFF	TGTGCCAGCAGTGAAGGGGAGTTTAAAGGGGAAGAAGAAGCTTTCTTT
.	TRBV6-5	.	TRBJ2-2	CASSLALSAGELFF	TGTGCCAGCAGTCTTGCTCTGTCGGCCGGGGAGCTGTTTTTT
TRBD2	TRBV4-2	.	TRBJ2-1	CASSQVPGGPAFRNEQFF	TGTGCCAGCAGCCAAGTTCCGGGAGGGCCAGCGTTTAGGAATGAGCAGTTCTTC
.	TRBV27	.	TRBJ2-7	CASSPPGVSYEQYF	TGTGCCAGCAGTCCCCCAGGGGTCTCCTACGAGCAGTACTTC
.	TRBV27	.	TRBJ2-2	CASSSVRGGYGELFF	TGTGCCAGCAGTTCAGTACGGGGCGGGTACGGGGAGCTGTTTTTT
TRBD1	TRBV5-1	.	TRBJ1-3	CASSRATGSGNTIYF	TGCGCCAGCAGCCGCGCGACAGGGTCAGGAAACACCATATATTTT
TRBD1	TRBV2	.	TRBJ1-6	CASSPQGDFNSPLHF	TGTGCCAGCAGCCCTCAGGGGGATTTTAATTCACCCCTCCACTTT
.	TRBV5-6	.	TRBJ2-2	CASSYTGKGTGELFF	TGTGCCAGCAGCTATACAGGGAAGGGGACCGGGGAGCTGTTTTTT
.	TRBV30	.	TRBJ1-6	CAWIGEGYNSPLHF	TGTGCCTGGATCGGGGAAGGATATAATTCACCCCTCCACTTT
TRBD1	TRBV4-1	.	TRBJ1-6	CASSRQGSTNSPLHF	TGCGCCAGCAGTCGACAGGGGTCGACAAATTCACCCCTCCACTTT